This entry features one TCR beta chain sequence. This sample is part of a study of identifying expanded T cells in peripheral blood. Healthy donors had no documented immune events, such as infections, while sampled. Libraries were prepared by immunoSEQ multiplex PCR; TCRdb keeps only in-frame clonotypes and omits some of them. Found here are more than 75,000 clones, about nine tenths of them singletons; the top ten hold roughly 3.9%. Germline values: CDR1 MNHNS, CDR2 SASEGT. The CDR3 totals 17 residues. The V gene end was trimmed by 3 bases and the J gene end by 4 bases; junction bases not matched to a gene: 7.

The receptor was isolated from a person between 18 and 70 years old in good health. What was sequenced was blood. This chain joins TRBV6-1 and TRBJ1-6; 9 nucleotides align to TRBD1. For the CDR3, the DNA is TGTGCCAGCAGTGACGCCGGGACAGGGTTATATAATTCACCCCTCCACTTT. This translates into CASSDAGTGLYNSPLHF.